Below, 28 T cell receptor beta chains from the same sample are listed, as sequenced in a study of blood T cells in healthy people across ages. For the second PCR, which ran for roughly 6 to 12 cycles, a sample-barcoded 5' primer and a J-beta primer mix were used. TCRdb processed the 5' RACE reads anew with MiXCR; each CDR3 protein has one entry. This table holds about 730,000 distinct CDR3 sequences, approximately 43% found once. The sequenced sample consisted of blood. The receptor source for this set is a woman aged 55-70 years in good health.

Comments on this clonotype: A much more abundant neighbour one base away suggests this may be a read error. The J gene is TRBJ2-7, the V gene TRBV28; D gene unclear. This CDR3 is built from 10 residues. Germline CDR1 MDHEN, CDR2 SYDVKM. The CDR3 sequence: CASSLSERYF. The CDR3, as DNA: TGTGCCAGCAGTTTGAGTGAGCGGTACTTC.

The chain employs TRBV30 and TRBJ2-1; D not resolved. This CDR3 contains 10 residues. V was trimmed by 7 bases and J by 9 bases, leaving 10 bases between them. CDR1 GTSNPN and CDR2 SVGIG come from the germline V gene (reference sequence). The CDR3 DNA reads as TGTGCCTTCTACACGGGTGAGCAGTTCTTC. Translating it yields CAFYTGEQFF.

V is TRBV30 and J is TRBJ2-1; 9 bases are shared with TRBD2. J gave up 7 bases and V 1 base, and 5 bases lay outside the gene matches. The CDR3 length is 14 residues. From germline, CDR1 is GTSNPN and CDR2 SVGIG (reference sequence). The CDR3 sequence is CAWSGGGAVNEQFF. The CDR3 DNA follows: TGTGCCTGGAGTGGCGGGGGGGCAGTTAATGAGCAGTTCTTC.

This clonotype was picked up a small number of times. The CDR3 DNA is TGTGCCAGCAGCGTGGGCTTTGGCCAGGGTCAGCCCCAGCATTTT. It is translated as CASSVGFGQGQPQHF. J is TRBJ1-5 and V is TRBV9; TRBD1 is a possible D gene (5 bases). V dropped 2 bases and J dropped 6 bases, with 15 bases sitting between them. The CDR3 is 15 residues long. The germline CDR1 and CDR2 sequences are SGDLS and YYNGEE.

This rearrangement joins TRBV11-2 to TRBJ2-1; the match to TRBD1 covers 9 bases. The CDR3 extends over 14 amino acids. The J segment lost 8 bases and the V segment lost 3 bases, leaving 5 bases of the junction unmatched. Germline V CDR1 and CDR2: SGHAT, FQNNGV. Here the CDR3 reads CASSLGTGIYEQFF. CDR3 DNA sequence: TGTGCCAGCAGCTTGGGGACAGGGATATATGAGCAGTTCTTC. Combining the CDR3 with reference TRBV11-2 and TRBJ2-1 gives the whole variable domain EAGVAQSPRYKIIEKRQSVAFWCNPISGHATLYWYQQILGQGPKLLIQFQNNGVVDDSQLPKDRFSAERLKGVDSTLKIQPAKLEDSAVYLCASSLGTGIYEQFFGPGTRLTVL.

This clonotype came up a few times. The J gene is TRBJ2-5, the V gene TRBV6-2 or TRBV6-3; D unclear. CDR1 and CDR2 from the germline V gene are MNHEY and SVGEGT. The CDR3 loop spans 12 amino acids. The V gene lost 6 bases and the J gene lost 10 bases, with 15 bases spanning the gap. The CDR3 nucleotides read TGTGCCAGCAGGACGGAAGCTAGGATCCAGTACTTC. Its translation: CASRTEARIQYF.

J is TRBJ2-7 and V is TRBV20-1, with 9 bases that match TRBD2. Unmatched junction bases numbered 9, after V lost 0 bases and J lost 3 bases. The CDR3 is 16 amino acids. Germline lookup yields CDR1 DFQATT and CDR2 SNEGSKA (reference sequence). The CDR3 sequence: CSARDREREANYEQYF. CDR3 nucleotides: TGCAGTGCTAGAGATCGGGAGCGGGAGGCGAACTACGAGCAGTACTTC.

This chain connects TRBV20-1 to TRBJ2-5; tentatively, D is TRBD2 (5 bases). The ends were cut back, 1 base at V and 2 bases at J, with 5 bases in the middle. Germline CDR1 is DFQATT and CDR2 is SNEGSKA (reference sequence). This CDR3 has 12 amino acids. This CDR3 reads CSARAGQETQYF. In nucleotides, the CDR3 is TGCAGTGCTAGAGCGGGGCAAGAGACCCAGTACTTC.

The rearrangement uses TRBV7-7 and TRBJ2-2; no firm D call. V lost 1 base and J 5 bases, leaving 8 bases between the germline ends. The CDR3 totals 14 residues. Germline V CDR1 and CDR2: SSHAT, FNYEAQ (reference sequence). The DNA of the CDR3 is TGTGCCAGCAGCTTAGGGGGAATTACCGGGGAGCTGTTTTTT. Translated, it gives CASSLGGITGELFF.

The chain uses TRBV2 and TRBJ2-5; D is undetermined. The CDR3 contains 14 residues. Trimming took 4 bases from V and 4 from J, leaving 13 bases between them. The germline V gene has CDR1 SNHLY and CDR2 FYNNEI. The CDR3 DNA follows: TGTGCCAGCAGTGGTACCCCTGGAAGAGAGACCCAGTACTTC. This sequence encodes CASSGTPGRETQYF.

This chain joins TRBV20-1 and TRBJ2-5; D remains ambiguous. Germline V gene lookup returns CDR1 DFQATT and CDR2 SNEGSKA (reference sequence). The V end lost 8 bases, the J end lost 4 bases, and 14 bases lay between the germline ends. CDR3 size: 12 residues. The CDR3: CSTIRAIETQYF. The CDR3 DNA follows: TGCAGTACCATACGAGCGATAGAGACCCAGTACTTC.

As DNA, the CDR3 is TGTGCCAGCAGTTCCACTAGGGGGCAGTACTTC. Its protein is CASSSTRGQYF. The chain joins TRBV12-3 or TRBV12-4 to TRBJ2-7; the D call may be TRBD1 or TRBD2 (5 bases each). V was cut by 4 bases and J by 9 bases, with 10 bases left in between. CDR3 size: 11 residues.

The chain couples TRBV4-1 to TRBJ2-1; 10 nucleotides align to TRBD2. This CDR3 contains 17 residues. The junction had 12 bases not matched to a gene; V was cut back by 4 bases and J by 6 bases. CDR1 and CDR2 (germline): MGHRA, YSYEKL. The CDR3 loop reads CASSRNSGRVLGNEQFF. The CDR3 nucleotides are TGCGCCAGCAGCCGGAACAGCGGGAGGGTGTTGGGCAATGAGCAGTTCTTC.

The chain combines TRBV15 with TRBJ2-3, with D possibly matching TRBD1 (6 bases). The CDR3 extends over 13 amino acids. V was clipped by 8 bases and J by 3 bases, with 12 bases between them. CDR1 is LNHNV, CDR2 YYDKDF, per germline (reference sequence). The CDR3 DNA follows: TGTGCCACCGAGAATCAGGGGACAGATACGCAGTATTTT. As protein: CATENQGTDTQYF.

This clonotype was seen a handful of times. The chain recombines TRBV4-3 with TRBJ2-7; D possibly corresponds to TRBD1 (5 bases). CDR1 is LGHNA and CDR2 is YSLEER in the germline V gene. Trimming pared 1 base from V and 5 bases from J, leaving 21 bases between. The CDR3 consists of 17 residues. The CDR3, as DNA: TGCGCCAGCAGCCAAGTACAAGGGGCAGACGCCCCCAACGAGCAGTACTTC. Protein sequence: CASSQVQGADAPNEQYF.

A few counts support this clonotype. This chain links TRBV6-1 with TRBJ1-2, with a weak D call TRBD1 (6 bases). Trimming shortened V by 3 bases and J by 7 bases, and 12 bases separated the two germline ends. The germline CDR1 and CDR2 sequences are MNHNS and SASEGT. This CDR3 spans 13 amino acids. The chain's CDR3 is CASSDRGHPGYTF. The DNA for the CDR3 is TGTGCCAGCAGTGATCGGGGGCACCCTGGCTACACCTTC.

V gene TRBV5-1 combines with J gene TRBJ2-5; D is ambiguous. The CDR3 length is 16 residues. Per the germline V gene, CDR1 is SGHRS and CDR2 is YFSETQ. The V end lost 4 bases, the J end lost 1 base, and 17 bases lay between the germline ends. CDR3 protein: CASSATPGRIQETQYF. CDR3 coding DNA: TGCGCCAGCAGCGCAACCCCTGGGCGGATCCAAGAGACCCAGTACTTC.

CDR3 DNA sequence: TGTGCCAGCAGCTTAGATGAGGGGACCCACACTGAAGCTTTCTTT. This sequence encodes CASSLDEGTHTEAFF. The chain couples TRBV7-9 to TRBJ1-1; weak D call: TRBD1 (5 bases). V gave up 1 base and J gave up 3 bases, with 12 bases separating them. This CDR3 has 15 amino acids. Germline CDR1 reads SEHNR; CDR2 reads FQNEAQ (reference sequence).

This clonotype was picked up many times. The chain carries TRBV7-2 and TRBJ2-1; 10 bases match TRBD2. Germline CDR1 and CDR2: SGHTA and FQGNSA. The trim removed 1 base at V and 9 bases at J, leaving 9 bases unmatched. The CDR3 covers 16 residues. For the CDR3, the DNA is TGTGCCAGCAGCTTAGTTACTAGCGGGGTCCAGGGTGAGCAGTTCTTC. This sequence encodes CASSLVTSGVQGEQFF. The complete variable domain, with remaining parts taken from reference TRBV7-2 and TRBJ2-1, reads GAGVSQSPSNKVTEKGKDVELRCDPISGHTALYWYRQSLGQGLEFLIYFQGNSAPDKSGLPSDRFSAERTGGSVSTLTIQRTQQEDSAVYLCASSLVTSGVQGEQFFGPGTRLTVL.

This chain links TRBV7-9 with TRBJ1-2, with D unresolved. The CDR3 spans 12 residues. V dropped 6 bases and J dropped 4 bases, with 9 bases sitting between them. Germline assignment: CDR1 SEHNR and CDR2 FQNEAQ (reference sequence). CDR3 sequence (DNA): TGTGCCAGCAGTCAGAACAGCTATGGCTACACCTTC. Encoded protein: CASSQNSYGYTF.

As regards this clonotype: The junction and the germline gene differ at one end; a read error may be behind it. This chain joins TRBV12-3 or TRBV12-4 and TRBJ2-1; 10 nucleotides align to TRBD2. The CDR3 runs to 17 residues. CDR3 protein: CTSSPRRGLAWINEQFF. Written as DNA, the CDR3 is TGTACCAGCAGTCCCAGAAGGGGACTAGCGTGGATTAATGAGCAGTTCTTC.

The chain links TRBV7-3 to TRBJ2-3; D gene ambiguous. Trimming took off 2 bases at V and 6 bases at J, with 12 bases between the two ends. Germline CDR1 is SGHTA and CDR2 is FQGTGA. The CDR3 has 14 amino acids. The DNA for the CDR3 is TGTGCCAGCAGCTTATCTGCCGGATTTGATACGCAGTATTTT. This codes for CASSLSAGFDTQYF.

The chain links TRBV10-3 to TRBJ2-7; D may be TRBD2 (6 bases). The end of the DNA fits TRBJ2-5 better, so the J call may be wrong. CDR3 length equals 15 residues. Germline V gene sequence: CDR1 ENHRY, CDR2 SYGVKD. The CDR3 reads CATRGNSGGEETQYF. CDR3 in DNA: TGTGCCACGAGGGGCAATAGCGGAGGGGAGGAGACCCAGTACTTC.

Note on this clonotype: Since a much larger clone is just one base distant, this may be a read error. J is TRBJ2-1 and V is TRBV9, with a possible D match to TRBD1 (6 bases). The CDR3 is 14 residues long. CDR1 is SGDLS and CDR2 is YYNGEE in the germline V gene. Here the CDR3 DNA reads TGTGCCAGCGGCGTAGGGGGATCTCGGGGTGAGCAGTTCTTC. Encoded protein: CASGVGGSRGEQFF.

This chain uses TRBV20-1 with TRBJ1-1; D remains unclear. The CDR3 sequence is 12 residues long. Per the germline V gene, CDR1 is DFQATT and CDR2 is SNEGSKA (reference sequence). The ends were cut back, 8 bases at V and 6 bases at J, with 16 bases in the middle. The CDR3 DNA reads TGCAGTCCTGATAGTCCCCGGGCTGAAGCTTTCTTT. Translation gives CSPDSPRAEAFF.

The V and J genes are TRBV2 and TRBJ2-1; D perhaps matches TRBD2 (5 bases). TRBJ2-7 explains the end of the DNA better; the J call may be wrong. Germline CDR1 reads SNHLY; CDR2 reads FYNNEI. CDR3 length: 15 amino acids. CDR3 amino acids: CASSGGADSYNEQYF. As DNA, the CDR3 is TGTGCCAGCAGTGGGGGAGCGGACTCCTACAATGAGCAGTACTTC.

This rearrangement joins TRBV20-1 to TRBJ2-5; 9 nucleotides align to TRBD2. Germline V gene sequence: CDR1 DFQATT, CDR2 SNEGSKA (reference sequence). Trimming cost V 0 bases and J 5 bases; bases outside gene matches: 7. The CDR3 totals 15 residues. CDR3 residues: CSAREGASGKETQYF. The CDR3, as DNA: TGCAGTGCTAGAGAGGGGGCTAGCGGGAAGGAGACCCAGTACTTC.

Ten or more counts support this clonotype. V gene TRBV10-3 combines with J gene TRBJ1-2, with D possibly being TRBD1 (5 bases). V lost 5 bases and J lost 0, with 10 bases in between. Per the germline V gene, CDR1 is ENHRY and CDR2 is SYGVKD. CDR3 length: 14 residues. The CDR3 sequence: CAISLGVTNYGYTF. For the CDR3, the DNA is TGTGCCATCAGTCTAGGGGTGACTAACTATGGCTACACCTTC.